The next 3 T cell receptor beta chains were all read from a single sample in a study of T cells in Graves' hyperthyroidism and ophthalmopathy. The source material, RNA transcripts, was used to amplify TCR beta CDR3 regions. During a first-round RT-PCR of the TCR CDR3, the HTBI primer set was used. A single record per CDR3 protein comes from TCRdb applying MiXCR to the multiplex PCR reads. The profile shows some 760,000 distinct CDR3 sequences, 12% to 15% of them singletons. Source material: blood. These receptors originate from a woman between 18 and 30 years old with Graves' hyperthyroidism.

In this sample, this clonotype is medium-sized. The chain links TRBV10-1 to TRBJ1-3; D gene ambiguous. The V gene's germline CDR1 is WNHNN and CDR2 SYGVQD (reference sequence). Trimming shortened V by 2 bases and J by 7 bases, and 15 bases separated the two germline ends. This CDR3 is 15 amino acids long. CDR3: CASSETASGWNTIYF. CDR3 coding DNA: TGCGCCAGCAGTGAGACGGCCTCAGGTTGGAACACCATATATTTT.

This clonotype was counted ten times or more. J is TRBJ1-1 and V is TRBV6-2 or TRBV6-3; 10 bases are a match to TRBD1. Trimming took 2 bases from V and 5 from J; bases not matched to a gene: 14. CDR3 length equals 18 residues. Per the germline V gene, CDR1 is MNHEY and CDR2 is SVGEGT. This CDR3 is CASSYGPTGGEGGTEAFF. The CDR3, as DNA: TGTGCCAGCAGTTACGGTCCGACAGGGGGCGAAGGAGGGACTGAAGCTTTCTTT.

V gene TRBV2 combines with J gene TRBJ2-6, with no clear D. The germline CDR1 and CDR2 sequences are SNHLY and FYNNEI. V lost 1 base, J lost 4 bases, and 8 bases lay in between. This CDR3 has 15 amino acids. This CDR3 reads CASSEGGTGANVLTF. The CDR3 DNA is TGTGCCAGCAGTGAAGGGGGTACCGGGGCCAACGTCCTGACTTTC.